The T cell receptor beta chain under discussion was sequenced for a study of T cell responses to AZD1222 COVID-19 vaccine. Study in general: Pooled samples include second doses given at about 4 or 12 weeks. General observations from the study: Seropositive at baseline were only a handful of AZD1222 recipients.

Here immunoSEQ multiplex PCR was the method, and the copy in TCRdb shows in-frame clones only, minus some. The profile shows about 100,000 clones, around 94% of them singletons. On this clone: Its antigen remains unknown.

This TCR derives from an adult in good health. Sample: peripheral blood, taken on day 0 of AZD1222 vaccination.

The CDR3, as DNA: TGTGCCAGCAGTGAAGGACAGGGGGCAGATACGCAGTATTTT. It encodes CASSEGQGADTQYF. The chain employs TRBV6-1 and TRBJ2-3; TRBD1 matches 9 bases. The CDR3 length is 14 residues. V lost 1 base and J lost 4; bases outside the gene matches: 0. CDR1 and CDR2 (germline): MNHNS, SASEGT.